Presented here are 10 T cell receptor beta chains from one specimen sequenced in a study of a mutant IDH1 vaccine in newly diagnosed glioma. These receptors' antigens are unknown. Clones were read by immunoSEQ multiplex PCR, and TCRdb kept only the in-frame ones, dropping some. The table lists tens of thousands of clones, about 75% of them singletons. Time point here: week 23, last vaccination. A 20-mer mutant IDH1 peptide at 300 ug was injected subcutaneously with topical imiquimod. The sequencing here drew on PBMCs, taken from a glioma patient whose treatment included an IDH1 peptide vaccine. These receptor sequences come from a man aged 50-59 years with glioma.

The chain has TRBV25-1 and TRBJ1-2; D is unresolved. The CDR3 sequence is 16 residues long. Germline V CDR1 and CDR2: MGHDK, SYGVNS. V was clipped by 3 bases and J by 0 bases, with 14 bases between them. CDR3 sequence: CASSDPGRTTNYGYTF. In nucleotides, the CDR3 is TGTGCCAGCAGTGACCCAGGACGGACCACTAACTATGGCTACACCTTC.

The gene calls are TRBV6-1 and TRBJ2-5; possible D gene TRBD1, 6 bases. V lost 11 bases to trimming and J lost 6 bases, with 16 bases between them. The CDR3 loop spans 12 amino acids. Germline V gives CDR1 MNHNS, CDR2 SASEGT. CDR3: CAAFSQGKTQYF. Written as DNA, the CDR3 is TGTGCCGCCTTTAGTCAGGGGAAGACCCAGTACTTC.

V gene TRBV4-2 combines with J gene TRBJ1-6, with D perhaps matching TRBD1 (5 bases). The V end was cut by 4 bases, the J end by 7 bases, with 14 bases between. Germline V gene sequence: CDR1 LGHNA, CDR2 YNFKEQ. The CDR3 totals 15 residues. In DNA form, the CDR3 reads TGTGCCAGCAGCCCAACTTGGGACTCCAATTCACCCCTCCACTTT. It specifies CASSPTWDSNSPLHF.

This rearrangement joins TRBV13 to TRBJ2-1, with TRBD1 matching over 8 bases. Germline values: CDR1 PRHDT, CDR2 FYEKMQ (reference sequence). The CDR3 has 17 amino acids. J gave up 2 bases and V 5 bases, and 11 bases lay outside the gene matches. The CDR3 sequence: CASSPDLGQEAYNEQFF. The CDR3 DNA reads TGTGCCAGCAGCCCCGACCTGGGACAGGAAGCCTACAATGAGCAGTTCTTC. The entire variable domain, with the rest obtained from reference TRBV13 and TRBJ2-1, is as follows: AAGVIQSPRHLIKEKRETATLKCYPIPRHDTVYWYQQGPGQDPQFLISFYEKMQSDKGSIPDRFSAQQFSDYHSELNMSSLELGDSALYFCASSPDLGQEAYNEQFFGPGTRLTVL.

The chain joins TRBV19 to TRBJ2-1; 10 bases agree with TRBD1. V lost 7 bases, J lost 5 bases, and 11 bases stayed unmatched. The V gene's germline CDR1 is LNHDA and CDR2 SQIVND (reference sequence). The CDR3 runs 16 residues. In DNA form, the CDR3 reads TGTGCCAGTACCCTTGGACAGGGGGGGTTGAACAATGAGCAGTTCTTC. Translated: CASTLGQGGLNNEQFF.

This chain links TRBV6-1 with TRBJ1-5; TRBD1 agrees at 10 bases. Germline CDR1 MNHNS, CDR2 SASEGT. J lost 5 bases, V lost 3 bases, and 7 bases had no gene match. CDR3 size: 16 residues. The CDR3 region is CASSDFPDRGDQPQHF. The CDR3 DNA follows: TGTGCCAGCAGTGATTTCCCGGACAGGGGGGATCAGCCCCAGCATTTT.

This chain links TRBV5-1 with TRBJ2-5; the D gene is possibly TRBD2 (7 bases). Looked up from germline, CDR1 is SGHRS and CDR2 is YFSETQ. V lost 0 bases to trimming and J lost 5 bases, with 11 bases between them. This CDR3 is 14 amino acids long. The CDR3 nucleotides are TGCGCCAGCAGCTTGGTCGGGGGGCGGGAGACCCAGTACTTC. Its translation is CASSLVGGRETQYF.

The chain has TRBV7-9 and TRBJ1-2, with no clear D. The CDR3 has 13 residues. Trimming removed 5 bases at V and 7 bases at J, with 14 bases between. Germline values: CDR1 SEHNR, CDR2 FQNEAQ (reference sequence). The CDR3 is CASSITPLSGYTF. For the CDR3, the DNA is TGTGCCAGCAGCATAACTCCCCTCTCTGGCTACACCTTC.

The chain recombines TRBV7-8 with TRBJ2-7, with 7 bases aligning to TRBD2. The CDR3 runs 13 residues. V shed 5 bases and J 1 base; nucleotides not matched to a gene: 2. Germline CDR1 SGHVS, CDR2 FQNEAQ. The chain's CDR3 is CASSPGRSYEQYF. CDR3 sequence (DNA): TGTGCCAGCAGCCCCGGGAGGTCCTACGAGCAGTACTTC.

This clone was observed a single time. J is TRBJ2-7 and V is TRBV5-4, with 10 bases that match TRBD2. Germline CDR1 and CDR2: SGHNT and YYREEE (reference sequence). This CDR3 region has 16 residues. Trimming at V came to 4 bases and at J to 5 bases, leaving 12 bases not matched to a gene. The CDR3 region is CASSPRTSGAVDEQYF. CDR3 nucleotide sequence: TGTGCCAGCAGCCCTCGAACTAGCGGGGCAGTGGACGAGCAGTACTTC.